These T cell receptor beta chains were read from a single sample in a study of CD8+ T cells in alopecia areata. The assay was immunoSEQ multiplex PCR, and TCRdb's table has in-frame clones only and misses some. The table shows a few hundred thousand clones, with roughly two thirds occurring only once. Sequencing was performed on CD4+ T cells sorted from blood, taken at week 0. These receptors were obtained from a human donor with alopecia areata. CDR3s include the opening cysteine and the closing phenylalanine or tryptophan. Each record gives: clone size, V gene, J gene, D gene, CDR3 DNA, CDR3 protein. D genes are given only for firm matches. Size values are once, few and many counts, or a class for expanded clones, and some rows have none.

NA	TRBV9	TRBJ2-1	NA	TGTGCCAGCAGCGTTCTCCCAACAGGGTTGGATGAGCAGTTCTTC	CASSVLPTGLDEQFF
once	TRBV29-1	TRBJ2-5	TRBD1	TGCAGCGTCTCGACAGGGGTTGAGACCCAGTACTTC	CSVSTGVETQYF
NA	TRBV30	TRBJ1-4	NA	TGTGCCGGAGAACAGGAAAAACTGTTTTTT	CAGEQEKLFF
NA	TRBV9	TRBJ2-5	TRBD2	TGTGCCAGCAGCATCAAGACTAGCCCTGAAGGGGAGACCCAGTACTTC	CASSIKTSPEGETQYF
NA	TRBV4-1	TRBJ2-6	NA	TGCGCCAGCAGCCATACCAGGGACTCTGGGGCCAACGTCCTGACTTTC	CASSHTRDSGANVLTF
NA	TRBV9	TRBJ2-7	NA	TGTGCCAGCAGCGTAGGTACCCGGGAACCTTACGAGCAGTACTTC	CASSVGTREPYEQYF
NA	TRBV30	TRBJ1-5	TRBD1	TGTGCCTGGAGTGGAGGACAGGAGAATCAGCCCCAGCATTTT	CAWSGGQENQPQHF
NA	TRBV20-1	TRBJ1-2	NA	TGCAGTGCTAGAGGCGGGAATGGCTACACCTTC	CSARGGNGYTF
NA	TRBV15	TRBJ2-7	NA	TGTGCCACCAGCAGAGAACGGTACGAGCAGTACTTC	CATSRERYEQYF
once	TRBV30	TRBJ1-1	NA	TGTGCCTGGAGTGTACTCCGGGGCCGGAACACTGAAGCTTTCTTT	CAWSVLRGRNTEAFF
NA	TRBV25-1	TRBJ1-5	NA	TGTGCCAGCAGTGAAGGGCCACGCGGCAATCAGCCCCAGCATTTT	CASSEGPRGNQPQHF
NA	TRBV7-2	TRBJ1-2	NA	TGTGCCAGCAGCTTAGTTGCAGGGGCCGCCTATGGCTACACCTTC	CASSLVAGAAYGYTF
NA	TRBV30	TRBJ1-2	NA	TGTGCCTGGAGTGAACCCGGGACTGGCTACACCTTC	CAWSEPGTGYTF
NA	TRBV2	TRBJ1-6	TRBD1	TGTGCCAGCAGTGACACAGGGGCGGGAAATTCACCCCTCCACTTT	CASSDTGAGNSPLHF
few	TRBV4-1	TRBJ1-5	NA	TGCGCCAGCAGCCCCCTAGGCGGCGGTAGCAATCAGCCCCAGCATTTT	CASSPLGGGSNQPQHF
once	TRBV7-2	TRBJ2-5	NA	TGTGCCAGCAGCCTTCGAGTGGGGGAGACCCAGTACTTC	CASSLRVGETQYF